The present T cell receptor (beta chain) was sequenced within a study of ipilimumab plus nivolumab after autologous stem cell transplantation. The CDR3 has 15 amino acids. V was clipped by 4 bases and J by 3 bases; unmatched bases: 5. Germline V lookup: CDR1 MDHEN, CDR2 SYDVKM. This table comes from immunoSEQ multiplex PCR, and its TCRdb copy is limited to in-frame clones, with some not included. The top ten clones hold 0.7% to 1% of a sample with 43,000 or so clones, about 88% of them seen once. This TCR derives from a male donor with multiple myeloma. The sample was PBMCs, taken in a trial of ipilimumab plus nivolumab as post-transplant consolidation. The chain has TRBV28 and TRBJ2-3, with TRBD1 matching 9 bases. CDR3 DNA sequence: TGTGCCAGCAGTTCCCCGGACAGGGGAACAGATACGCAGTATTTT. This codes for CASSSPDRGTDTQYF.